A single sample gave rise to the 30 T cell receptor beta chains below, sequenced in a study of untreated major depressive disorder. Clones were read by immunoSEQ multiplex PCR, and TCRdb kept only the in-frame ones, dropping some. The table lists 15,000 to 20,000 clones, more than 75% of them singletons. Sequenced: CD4+ T cells from PBMCs. The receptors were gathered from a woman between 25 and 40 years old in good health.

V usage is TRBV4-3 and J usage is TRBJ2-5; D unclear. This CDR3 has 11 residues. Germline values: CDR1 LGHNA, CDR2 YSLEER. Trimming left V 1 base short and J 7 bases short, with 4 bases between. CDR3 sequence (DNA): TGCGCCAGCAGCCAAGGCCGGACCCAGTACTTC. Its protein product is CASSQGRTQYF.

The gene calls are TRBV25-1 and TRBJ2-1; D uncertain. CDR1 and CDR2 (germline): MGHDK, SYGVNS. V shed 6 bases and J shed 4 bases, with 7 bases lying between them. This CDR3 is built from 12 residues. In DNA form, the CDR3 reads TGTGCCAGCAGCCAGCAATACAATGAGCAGTTCTTC. Protein sequence: CASSQQYNEQFF.

CDR3 DNA: TGTGCCAGCAGCCCCGACAGGCCAGCGCGGTGGTACTTC. It codes for CASSPDRPARWYF. V and J are TRBV5-4 and TRBJ2-7; D possibly corresponds to TRBD1 (6 bases). The CDR3 spans 13 residues. The germline V and J ends were trimmed by 4 bases and 12 bases, with 20 bases remaining between them. Germline CDR1 and CDR2: SGHNT and YYREEE (reference sequence).

This chain joins TRBV29-1 and TRBJ2-7; 9 nucleotides agree with TRBD1. The CDR3 contains 16 residues. Germline loops: CDR1 SQVTM, CDR2 ANQGSEA. V dropped 6 bases and J dropped 6; count of bases not matched to a gene: 18. CDR3 region: CSVAGQGASRESEQYF. The CDR3, as DNA: TGCAGCGTCGCGGGACAGGGAGCCAGCAGGGAGTCCGAGCAGTACTTC.

This clone was seen once. The chain recombines TRBV4-1 with TRBJ1-3, with D hard to call. The germline CDR1 and CDR2 sequences are MGHRA and YSYEKL. This CDR3 has 13 amino acids. V lost 1 base and J 4 bases, leaving 5 bases between the germline ends. The CDR3 bases are TGCGCCAGCAGCCAAGGCCTCGGAAACACCATATATTTT. This encodes CASSQGLGNTIYF.

The genes are TRBV5-1 and TRBJ2-5; unclear D gene. V was trimmed by 4 bases and J by 1 base, leaving 5 bases between them. The length of the CDR3 is 12 residues. Germline-derived CDR1 and CDR2 are SGHRS and YFSETQ. The chain's CDR3 is CASSPTQETQYF. The DNA of the CDR3 is TGCGCCAGCAGCCCCACCCAAGAGACCCAGTACTTC.

The gene calls are TRBV29-1 and TRBJ2-1; D remains unclear. The CDR3 length is 11 residues. Germline CDR1 reads SQVTM; CDR2 reads ANQGSEA. Trimming took off 0 bases at V and 10 bases at J, with 7 bases between the two ends. The CDR3 sequence is CSVEDRREQFF. CDR3 nucleotide sequence: TGCAGCGTTGAAGATCGGAGAGAGCAGTTCTTC.

With respect to this clone: A read error may account for a junction end that differs from germline. The V and J genes are TRBV28 and TRBJ2-7; 9 bases align to TRBD1. The CDR3 spans 14 residues. Germline V lookup: CDR1 MDHEN, CDR2 SYDVKM. The CDR3 here is CASSLWSAGQGLFF. The DNA for the CDR3 is TGTGCCAGCAGTTTATGGAGTGCGGGACAGGGTTTGTTTTTC.

The chain recombines TRBV28 with TRBJ2-7; the D gene is possibly TRBD2 (6 bases). The CDR3 runs to 14 residues. CDR1 is MDHEN, CDR2 SYDVKM, per germline. V was cut by 6 bases and J by 5 bases, with 17 bases left in between. The CDR3 region is CASSPTGGVDEQYF. The DNA for the CDR3 is TGTGCCAGCAGCCCTACCGGCGGGGTCGACGAGCAGTACTTC.

CDR3 loop: CASSDQSTDTQYF. In DNA, the CDR3 is TGTGCCAGCAGTGATCAGAGCACAGATACGCAGTATTTT. This sequence joins TRBV9 and TRBJ2-3; D gene ambiguous. Germline CDR1 SGDLS, CDR2 YYNGEE. V was trimmed by 5 bases and J by 0 bases, leaving 7 bases between them. CDR3 length equals 13 residues.

This sequence joins TRBV18 and TRBJ2-1, with 9 positions matching TRBD2. Germline V lookup: CDR1 KGHSH, CDR2 LQKENI. The CDR3 extends over 14 amino acids. Trimming took 6 bases from V and 5 from J; bases not matched to a gene: 5. Here the CDR3 reads CASSSLAGNNEQFF. In DNA, the CDR3 is TGTGCCAGCTCTTCGCTAGCGGGGAACAATGAGCAGTTCTTC. Based on the CDR3 plus reference TRBV18 and TRBJ2-1, the full variable domain is NAGVMQNPRHLVRRRGQEARLRCSPMKGHSHVYWYRQLPEEGLKFMVYLQKENIIDESGMPKERFSAEFPKEGPSILRIQQVVRGDSAAYFCASSSLAGNNEQFFGPGTRLTVL.

The chain links TRBV7-2 to TRBJ1-2; unclear D gene. CDR1 and CDR2 from the germline V gene are SGHTA and FQGNSA. The V gene lost 4 bases and the J gene lost 8 bases, with 8 bases spanning the gap. The CDR3 has 11 residues. Written as DNA, the CDR3 is TGTGCCAGCAGCTCCCAATACGGCTACACCTTC. Its protein product is CASSSQYGYTF.

This chain connects TRBV4-1 to TRBJ2-2, with 9 bases lining up with TRBD2. In germline, CDR1 is MGHRA, CDR2 YSYEKL. The trim removed 6 bases at V and 0 bases at J, leaving 5 bases unmatched. The CDR3 totals 16 residues. The CDR3 loop reads CASSSLAGPNTGELFF. In DNA form, the CDR3 reads TGCGCCAGCAGTAGCCTAGCGGGACCGAACACCGGGGAGCTGTTTTTT.

The CDR3, as DNA: TGTGCCAGCAGTTCCAGGACCGCCAATCAGCCCCAGCATTTT. It yields the protein CASSSRTANQPQHF. The rearrangement joins TRBV28 to TRBJ1-5, with D unclear. The CDR3 extends over 14 amino acids. Trimming shortened V by 4 bases and J by 3 bases, and 10 bases separated the two germline ends. Germline V gene data show CDR1 as MDHEN and CDR2 as SYDVKM.

J is TRBJ2-2 and V is TRBV10-2; D is unclear. Germline-derived CDR1 and CDR2 are WSHSY and SAAADI. Trimming took off 6 bases at V and 0 bases at J, with 11 bases between the two ends. The CDR3 covers 15 residues. The CDR3 nucleotides are TGCGCCAGCAGAAAGACTGAAGCGAACACCGGGGAGCTGTTTTTT. This sequence encodes CASRKTEANTGELFF.

The chain is built from TRBV11-1 and TRBJ2-1; unclear D gene. V lost 6 bases, J lost 10 bases, and 13 bases lay in between. The CDR3 covers 12 residues. Germline V gene lookup returns CDR1 SGHAT and CDR2 FQDESV (reference sequence). The CDR3 DNA follows: TGTGCCAGCAGTCCCCTAGAAAACGAGCAGTTCTTC. Its protein is CASSPLENEQFF.

The chain joins TRBV6-5 to TRBJ2-3, with unresolved D. Deletions cut 5 bases from V and 4 bases from J, with 10 bases between. Germline values: CDR1 MNHEY, CDR2 SVGAGI. CDR3 length: 13 residues. CDR3 in amino acids: CASSGRESDTQYF. The CDR3 nucleotides read TGTGCCAGCAGTGGGCGTGAGTCAGATACGCAGTATTTT.

The rearrangement uses TRBV30 and TRBJ1-2; D unresolved. Per germline, CDR1 GTSNPN and CDR2 SVGIG (reference sequence). Trimming left V 0 bases short and J 4 bases short, with 9 bases between. The CDR3 has 13 residues. The CDR3 DNA reads TGTGCCTGGAGTGTTACCTGGGCCTATGGCTACACCTTC. Encoded protein: CAWSVTWAYGYTF.

This clone was detected only once. This chain joins TRBV7-2 and TRBJ2-7, with 8 nucleotides matching TRBD1. Germline V CDR1 and CDR2: SGHTA, FQGNSA. The J segment lost 0 bases and the V segment lost 3 bases, leaving 4 bases of the junction unmatched. This CDR3 is built from 15 residues. The CDR3, as DNA: TGTGCCAGCAGCTTGCAGGGGGCGGACTCCTACGAGCAGTACTTC. It is translated as CASSLQGADSYEQYF.

The chain is built from TRBV7-3 and TRBJ1-1; perhaps TRBD1 as D (5 bases). This CDR3 comprises 15 residues. Trimming removed 1 base from V and 1 base from J, with 10 bases in between. CDR1 and CDR2 (germline): SGHTA, FQGTGA. Here the CDR3 DNA reads TGTGCCAGCAGCTTAAGGGGCAGCTCGAACACTGAAGCTTTCTTT. This codes for CASSLRGSSNTEAFF.

This clone occurred once. The rearrangement joins TRBV18 to TRBJ2-1, with TRBD2 as a possible D gene (5 bases). The ends were cut back, 1 base at V and 6 bases at J, with 10 bases in the middle. The CDR3 has 14 amino acids. In germline, CDR1 is KGHSH, CDR2 LQKENI. CDR3 nucleotide sequence: TGTGCCAGCTCACCACTCTCGGGGTCCAATGAGCAGTTCTTC. As protein: CASSPLSGSNEQFF.

This clone occurred once. The gene calls are TRBV7-9 and TRBJ1-3, with D hard to call. V lost 5 bases to trimming and J lost 0 bases, with 14 bases between them. Germline V gene data show CDR1 as SEHNR and CDR2 as FQNEAQ (reference sequence). The CDR3 is made up of 16 amino acids. The chain's CDR3 is CASSTNSFSSGNTIYF. CDR3 coding DNA: TGTGCCAGCAGCACCAACAGTTTTAGCTCTGGAAACACCATATATTTT.

The chain recombines TRBV30 with TRBJ1-2; D may be TRBD1 (6 bases). This CDR3 contains 12 residues. The germline V and J ends were trimmed by 4 bases and 6 bases, with 12 bases remaining between them. Germline V gene data show CDR1 as GTSNPN and CDR2 as SVGIG (reference sequence). CDR3 nucleotide sequence: TGTGCCTGGAATAGGGACACAGATGGCTACACCTTC. Its protein product is CAWNRDTDGYTF. Full variable domain (remainder filled in from reference TRBV30 and TRBJ1-2): SQTIHQWPATLVQPVGSPLSLECTVEGTSNPNLYWYRQAAGRGLQLLFYSVGIGQISSEVPQNLSASRPQDRQFILSSKKLLLSDSGFYLCAWNRDTDGYTFGSGTRLTVV.

The V call is TRBV7-9, the J call TRBJ2-3; TRBD2 matches 7 bases. J was trimmed by 3 bases and V by 7 bases; bases with no gene match: 10. The CDR3 spans 15 residues. Germline CDR1 reads SEHNR; CDR2 reads FQNEAQ (reference sequence). Written as DNA, the CDR3 is TGTGCCAGCACCCAGGCGGCGGGAGAAACAGATACGCAGTATTTT. Amino acid sequence: CASTQAAGETDTQYF.

The rearrangement links TRBV27 to TRBJ2-3; 13 bases are shared with TRBD2. Germline trimming cut 6 bases from V and 0 bases from J; bases unmatched to any gene: 9. The CDR3 runs 18 residues. CDR1 is MNHEY and CDR2 is SMNVEV in the germline V gene (reference sequence). CDR3 coding DNA: TGTGCCAGCAGGAAGGGGACTAGCGGGATTACTAGCACAGATACGCAGTATTTT. It is translated as CASRKGTSGITSTDTQYF.

V usage is TRBV2 and J usage is TRBJ2-7; 9 nucleotides align to TRBD2. Per the germline V gene, CDR1 is SNHLY and CDR2 is FYNNEI. This CDR3 comprises 13 residues. The DNA for the CDR3 is TGTGCCAGCAGTCCGGGACTAGCCCTAAAGAGAGTAGTC. As protein: CASSPGLALKRVV.

V and J are TRBV21-1 and TRBJ2-1. TRBV21-1 represents a pseudogene. This CDR3 is built from 13 residues. The DNA of the CDR3 is TGTGCCAGCAGCAAAAAAGGCAGAAATGAGCAGTTCTTC. Translated, it gives CASSKKGRNEQFF.

J is TRBJ2-5 and V is TRBV4-1; no reliable D call. Trimming removed 3 bases at V and 5 bases at J, with 19 bases between. Germline-derived CDR1 and CDR2 are MGHRA and YSYEKL. CDR3 length: 16 residues. The CDR3 here is CASSQVFRASRETQYF. DNA of the CDR3: TGCGCCAGCAGCCAGGTTTTCCGGGCCTCAAGGGAGACCCAGTACTTC.

This clone was seen a single time. In the same sample, other DNA sequences code for this CDR3. This chain links TRBV9 with TRBJ1-2; 8 bases match TRBD1. The germline V gene has CDR1 SGDLS and CDR2 YYNGEE. CDR3 size: 14 residues. Germline trimming cut 4 bases from V and 3 bases from J; bases unmatched to any gene: 5. As DNA, the CDR3 is TGTGCCAGCAGCCCAGGACAGGGCGACTATGGCTACACCTTC. This gives the protein CASSPGQGDYGYTF.

This clone was recorded a few times. This sequence joins TRBV7-2 and TRBJ2-7; D assignment may be TRBD1 or TRBD2 (6 bases each). V lost 1 base and J 2 bases, leaving 15 bases between the germline ends. Germline lookup yields CDR1 SGHTA and CDR2 FQGNSA. The CDR3 is made up of 16 amino acids. CDR3 region: CASSLGGGRLPYEQYF. Written as DNA, the CDR3 is TGTGCCAGCAGCTTAGGAGGGGGGAGGCTTCCCTACGAGCAGTACTTC.